This entry describes one T cell receptor beta chain. Antigen: not known. Germline loops: CDR1 MRHNA, CDR2 SNTAGT. The trim removed 5 bases at V and 6 bases at J, leaving 6 bases unmatched. The CDR3 is 14 amino acids. Sequencing was performed with immunoSEQ multiplex PCR; in TCRdb, only in-frame clones are kept and a portion is missing. The data show about 94,000 clones, over 75% seen once. The data are from a study of OX40 agonist ivuxolimab in advanced cancers. General study results and limits: Partial responders treated at 0.1-3.0 mg/kg exhibited clonal expansion among the lowest measured. Both blood CD4+ and CD8+ T cells showed clonal growth by week 6 at 0.1 to 3.0 mg/kg. Expanded clones were, on average, more numerous among CD8+ T cells than CD4+.

The sequencing used CD4+ or CD8+ T cells sorted from blood, collected in a trial of the OX40 agonist ivuxolimab. This receptor was identified in an adult with an advanced solid tumor such as melanoma, head and neck, liver or kidney cancer. This chain connects TRBV6-4 to TRBJ2-1; 8 positions agree with TRBD2. In nucleotides, the CDR3 is TGTGCCAGCAGTTCCGGGACTAGTAGCAATGAGCAGTTCTTC. Its protein product is CASSSGTSSNEQFF.